This TCR beta chain is from a study of T cell responses to AZD1222 COVID-19 vaccine. Trimming took off 6 bases at V and 0 bases at J, with 9 bases between the two ends. This CDR3 contains 14 residues. Germline V gene sequence: CDR1 ENHRY, CDR2 SYGVKD. Whole-study findings and limits: Spike-specific TCR repertoires showed rising breadth and depth after two AZD1222 doses. The donors showed a predominance of white British ancestry and of females, with possible underestimation of clonal diversity. Spike regions recognized by vaccine-associated CD4 TCRs spanned the protein, led by 160-218 and 743-854.

A word on this clone: The antigen is unknown.

Libraries were prepared by immunoSEQ multiplex PCR; TCRdb keeps only in-frame clonotypes and omits some of them. The repertoire holds some 140,000 clones, with 93% as singletons. The clonotype comes from an adult in good health. Sequencing used peripheral blood, obtained on day 0 of AZD1222 vaccination. The rearrangement joins TRBV10-3 to TRBJ1-3, with D unresolved. CDR3 sequence: CAIRPGYSGNTIYF. The DNA of the CDR3 is TGTGCCATCAGGCCAGGATACTCTGGAAACACCATATATTTT.